In its sample, the clone carrying this TCR beta chain was seen a few times. Its target is unknown. The entry originates in a study of T cells after posttransplantation cyclophosphamide. Study-level points and caveats: Later post-transplant blood repertoires were often dominated by donor CD8+ memory clones. Tissue-infiltrating T cells from skin or gut overlapped little with blood T cells. After PTCy, TRB diversity resembled that of CNI/methotrexate controls.

TCRdb's table, derived via immunoSEQ multiplex PCR, lists solely in-frame clones and lacks some. This sample carries about 9,200 clones, none of them present only once. Busulfan-fludarabine conditioning, marrow transplant, and cyclophosphamide on days +3 and +4 were administered. Germline assignment: CDR1 SGHVS and CDR2 FNYEAQ. Trimming removed 5 bases from V and 13 bases from J; junction bases left unmatched: 7. The CDR3 loop spans 14 amino acids. This chain joins TRBV7-6 and TRBJ1-6; 11 bases are shared with TRBD1. The source is a female patient in her forties who received an allogeneic stem cell transplant from a related donor, was CMV-positive, and had no GVHD. Some of these T cells may belong to the graft donor. Here the sequenced sample was PBMCs, taken after allogeneic stem cell transplant with posttransplant cyclophosphamide. This chain's CDR3 is CASSPGQGAGPLHF. The DNA of the CDR3 is TGTGCCAGCAGCCCCGGACAGGGGGCCGGTCCCCTCCACTTT.